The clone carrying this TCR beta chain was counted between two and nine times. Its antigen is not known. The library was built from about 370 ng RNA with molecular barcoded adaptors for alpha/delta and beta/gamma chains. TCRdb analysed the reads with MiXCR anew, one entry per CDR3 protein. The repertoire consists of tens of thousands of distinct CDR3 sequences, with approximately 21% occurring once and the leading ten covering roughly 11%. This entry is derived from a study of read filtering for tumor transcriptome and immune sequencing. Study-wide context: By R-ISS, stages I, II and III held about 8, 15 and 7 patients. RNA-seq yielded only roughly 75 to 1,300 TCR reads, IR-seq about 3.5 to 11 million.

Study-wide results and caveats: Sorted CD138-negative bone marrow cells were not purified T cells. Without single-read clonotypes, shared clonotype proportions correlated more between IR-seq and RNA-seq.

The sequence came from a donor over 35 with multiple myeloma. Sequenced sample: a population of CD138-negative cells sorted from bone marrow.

The CDR3 spells CASSLGNAIEETQYF. DNA of the CDR3: TGCGCCAGCAGCCTGGGGAATGCCATTGAAGAGACCCAGTACTTC. The rearrangement joins TRBV5-1 to TRBJ2-5; D unclear. The CDR3 has 15 amino acids. The ends were cut back, 4 bases at V and 3 bases at J, with 16 bases in the middle. Germline CDR1 is SGHRS and CDR2 is YFSETQ.